What follows are 9 T cell receptor beta chains derived from one specimen sequenced in a study of OX40 agonist ivuxolimab in advanced cancers. Repertoires were generated with immunoSEQ multiplex PCR, while TCRdb's copy carries only in-frame clones and drops some. The table records about 90,000 clones, about 90% of them present only once. The sequencing here drew on CD4+ or CD8+ T cells sorted from blood, taken in a trial of the OX40 agonist ivuxolimab. The receptors derive from an adult with an advanced solid tumor such as melanoma, head and neck, liver or kidney cancer.

The gene calls are TRBV29-1 and TRBJ1-2; no reliable D call. CDR1 is SQVTM, CDR2 ANQGSEA, per germline. The V and J ends lost 4 bases and 7 bases respectively, with 4 bases between them. The CDR3 spans 9 residues. The CDR3, as DNA: TGCAGCGTTGTCTCTGGCTACACCTTC. It codes for CSVVSGYTF. Variable domain in full (rest from reference TRBV29-1 and TRBJ1-2): SAVISQKPSRDICQRGTSLTIQCQVDSQVTMMFWYRQQPGQSLTLIATANQGSEATYESGFVIDKFPISRPNLTFSTLTVSNMSPEDSSIYLCSVVSGYTFGSGTRLTVV.

This clone was found once. The chain is built from TRBV10-2 and TRBJ1-4, with unresolved D. V was shortened by 3 bases and J by 5 bases, with 16 bases between the two germline ends. The germline V gene encodes CDR1 WSHSY and CDR2 SAAADI. The CDR3 contains 16 residues. CDR3 sequence: CASSERVGVANEKLFF. As DNA, the CDR3 is TGCGCCAGCAGTGAACGGGTTGGGGTGGCCAATGAAAAACTGTTTTTT.

The chain employs TRBV6-5 and TRBJ2-4, with D possibly being TRBD1 or TRBD2 (5 bases each). The CDR3 has 14 amino acids. Between the trimmed V and J ends, which lost 5 bases and 1 base, there was a span of 9 bases. Germline assignment: CDR1 MNHEY and CDR2 SVGAGI. CDR3 sequence: CASSRGEAKNIQYF. CDR3 sequence (DNA): TGTGCCAGCAGTAGAGGGGAGGCCAAAAACATTCAGTACTTC.

The genes are TRBV6-1 and TRBJ1-5, with a weak D call TRBD1 (6 bases). The CDR3 has 19 amino acids. Germline CDR1 is MNHNS and CDR2 is SASEGT. The germline V and J ends were trimmed by 6 bases and 0 bases, with 24 bases remaining between them. CDR3 DNA sequence: TGTGCCAGCAGGGAAAGTGAGGGACAATCGTCTTATAGCAATCAGCCCCAGCATTTT. It encodes CASRESEGQSSYSNQPQHF.

The chain has TRBV19 and TRBJ2-3; no clear D gene. The CDR3 covers 16 residues. V lost 5 bases, J lost 1 base, and 16 bases lay in between. CDR1 and CDR2 from the germline V gene are LNHDA and SQIVND (reference sequence). CDR3 coding DNA: TGTGCCAGTAGTTCAAGCCTACAAAGGGGCACAGATACGCAGTATTTT. Its protein is CASSSSLQRGTDTQYF.

V usage is TRBV6-5 and J usage is TRBJ2-7, with TRBD1 matching 7 bases. Germline V gene lookup returns CDR1 MNHEY and CDR2 SVGAGI. The CDR3 length is 15 residues. Germline trimming cut 2 bases from V and 5 bases from J; bases unmatched to any gene: 9. CDR3 sequence reads: CASSYLTGMAHEQYF. In DNA form, the CDR3 reads TGTGCCAGCAGTTACCTGACAGGGATGGCCCACGAGCAGTACTTC.

As DNA, the CDR3 is TGTGCCAGCAGTGAACTCGGGGGGCAGAGGAACGAGCAGTACTTC. Amino acid sequence: CASSELGGQRNEQYF. V gene TRBV2 combines with J gene TRBJ2-7; tentative D call: TRBD2 (7 bases). Germline V lookup: CDR1 SNHLY, CDR2 FYNNEI. Trimming cost V 2 bases and J 5 bases, with 16 bases left between them. The CDR3 runs to 15 residues.

J is TRBJ1-4 and V is TRBV4-1; D is ambiguous. The CDR3 is 15 residues long. V lost 2 bases and J 4 bases, leaving 11 bases between the germline ends. The germline gives CDR1 MGHRA, CDR2 YSYEKL. The CDR3 nucleotides are TGCGCCAGCAGCCAATCCCGGACCGGTAATGAAAAACTGTTTTTT. Protein sequence: CASSQSRTGNEKLFF.

V gene TRBV6-5 combines with J gene TRBJ2-3; 9 nucleotides match TRBD2. This CDR3 is 15 amino acids long. The V gene end was trimmed by 6 bases and the J gene end by 2 bases; junction bases not matched to a gene: 6. Germline lookup yields CDR1 MNHEY and CDR2 SVGAGI. The CDR3 DNA follows: TGTGCCAGCAGCGATAGCGGGAGTCACACAGATACGCAGTATTTT. It yields the protein CASSDSGSHTDTQYF.